The rows below give T cell receptor beta chains drawn from one sample of a study of OX40 agonist ivuxolimab in advanced cancers. Sequenced by immunoSEQ multiplex PCR; TCRdb stores in-frame clones only, minus some. The sample includes some 50,000 clones, approximately 86% of them seen just once. Sequenced here: CD4+ or CD8+ T cells sorted from blood, sampled in a trial of the OX40 agonist ivuxolimab. These receptors were collected from an adult with an advanced solid tumor such as melanoma, head and neck, liver or kidney cancer. The CDR3 runs from the conserved cysteine through the conserved F or W. The D gene is left open where the match is weak. Only some rows state a clone size, as once, few, many or a class for expanded clones.

few . TRBJ1-4 TRBV2 TGTGCCATTAAAAGGCAAGGGGGTGTTGAAAAACTGTTTTTT CAIKRQGGVEKLFF
. . TRBJ2-7 TRBV6-5 TGTGCCAGCAGCCTCGGGACTTCAGACGAGCAGTACTTC CASSLGTSDEQYF
. . TRBJ2-1 TRBV28 TGTGCCAGCAGTTTAGGGCGTGGAGAGCAGTTCTTC CASSLGRGEQFF
once . TRBJ1-4 TRBV10-3 TGTGCCATCAGCGATCGGGGGGCGGCTAATGAAAAACTGTTTTTT CAISDRGAANEKLFF
. . TRBJ2-1 TRBV6-5 TGTGCCAGCAGTTACTCGAGGACGGGCTCCTACAATGAGCAGTTCTTC CASSYSRTGSYNEQFF
. . TRBJ1-5 TRBV18 TGTGCCAGCTCACCAAACCAGGGCAATCAGCCCCAGCATTTT CASSPNQGNQPQHF
. . TRBJ2-2 TRBV6-6 TGTGCCAGCAGTTACTCGGGGGTCACCGGGGAGCTGTTTTTT CASSYSGVTGELFF
. . TRBJ1-4 TRBV5-1 TGCGCCAGCAGCTTGGACAGGGAGGATGAAAAACTGTTTTTT CASSLDREDEKLFF
. . TRBJ2-1 TRBV6-1 TGTGCCAGCAGGCCCTCCCATACAGTTGGCAATGAGCAGTTCTTC CASRPSHTVGNEQFF
. . TRBJ2-3 TRBV27 TGTGCCAGCAGTCCCCCGGTTTTGGGCGTCACAGATACGCAGTATTTT CASSPPVLGVTDTQYF
few TRBD2 TRBJ2-2 TRBV28 TGTGCCAGCAGTTTAGTCGTATGGCGGGAGGGTAACACCGGGGAGCTGTTTTTT CASSLVVWREGNTGELFF
. TRBD2 TRBJ2-1 TRBV9 TGTGCCAGCAGCGTAGTACGGTTCGGTTCCAGCGGGAGGGAGGAGCAGTTCTTC CASSVVRFGSSGREEQFF
. . TRBJ1-2 TRBV6-6 TGTGCCAGCAGTTACTCGCGGACAGATGGCTACACCTTC CASSYSRTDGYTF